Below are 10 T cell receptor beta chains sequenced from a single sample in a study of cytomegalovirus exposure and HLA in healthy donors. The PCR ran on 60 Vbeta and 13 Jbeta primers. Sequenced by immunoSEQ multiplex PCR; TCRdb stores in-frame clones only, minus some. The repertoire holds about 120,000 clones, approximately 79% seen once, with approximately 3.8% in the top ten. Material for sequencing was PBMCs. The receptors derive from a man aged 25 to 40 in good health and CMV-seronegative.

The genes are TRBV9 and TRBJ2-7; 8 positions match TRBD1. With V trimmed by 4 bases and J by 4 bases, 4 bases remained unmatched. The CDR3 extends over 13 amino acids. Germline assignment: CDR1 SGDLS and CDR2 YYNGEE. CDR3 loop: CASSRQGPYEQYF. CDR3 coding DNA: TGTGCCAGCAGCCGACAGGGGCCATACGAGCAGTACTTC. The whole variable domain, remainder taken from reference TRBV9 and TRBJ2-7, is DSGVTQTPKHLITATGQRVTLRCSPRSGDLSVYWYQQSLDQGLQFLIQYYNGEERAKGNILERFSAQQFPDLHSELNLSSLELGDSALYFCASSRQGPYEQYFGPGTRLTVT.

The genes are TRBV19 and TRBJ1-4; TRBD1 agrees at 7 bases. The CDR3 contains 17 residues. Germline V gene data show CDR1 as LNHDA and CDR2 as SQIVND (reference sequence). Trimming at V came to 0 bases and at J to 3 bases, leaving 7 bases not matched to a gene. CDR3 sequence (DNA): TGTGCCAGTAGTATAGACTCCTACAGGGGACCTAATGAAAAACTGTTTTTT. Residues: CASSIDSYRGPNEKLFF. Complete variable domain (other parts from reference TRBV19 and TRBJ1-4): DGGITQSPKYLFRKEGQNVTLSCEQNLNHDAMYWYRQDPGQGLRLIYYSQIVNDFQKGDIAEGYSVSREKKESFPLTVTSAQKNPTAFYLCASSIDSYRGPNEKLFFGSGTQLSVL.

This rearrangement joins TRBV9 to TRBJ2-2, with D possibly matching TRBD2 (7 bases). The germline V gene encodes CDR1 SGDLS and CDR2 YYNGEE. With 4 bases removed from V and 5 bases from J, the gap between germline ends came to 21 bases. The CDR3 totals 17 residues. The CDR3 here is CASSPRRGARGTGELFF. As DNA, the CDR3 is TGTGCCAGCAGCCCTAGACGGGGGGCGCGAGGAACCGGGGAGCTGTTTTTT.

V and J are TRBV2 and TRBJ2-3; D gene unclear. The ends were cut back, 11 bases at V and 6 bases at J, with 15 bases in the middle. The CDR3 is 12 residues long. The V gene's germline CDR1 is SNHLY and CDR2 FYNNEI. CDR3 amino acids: CAGGSRRDTQYF. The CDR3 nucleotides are TGTGCCGGCGGCAGTCGAAGGGATACGCAGTATTTT.

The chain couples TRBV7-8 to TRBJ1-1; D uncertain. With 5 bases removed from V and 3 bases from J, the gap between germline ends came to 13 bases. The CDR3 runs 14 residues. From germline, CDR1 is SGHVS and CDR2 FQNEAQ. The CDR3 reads CASSTAEGDTEAFF. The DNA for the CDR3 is TGTGCCAGCAGCACGGCCGAGGGTGACACTGAAGCTTTCTTT.

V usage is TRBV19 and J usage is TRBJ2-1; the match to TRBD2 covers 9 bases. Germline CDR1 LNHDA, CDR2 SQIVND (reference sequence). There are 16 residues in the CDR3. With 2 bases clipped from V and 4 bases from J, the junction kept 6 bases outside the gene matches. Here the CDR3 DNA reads TGTGCCAGTAGTATACTAAAGACTAGCGGATACAATGAGCAGTTCTTC. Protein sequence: CASSILKTSGYNEQFF.

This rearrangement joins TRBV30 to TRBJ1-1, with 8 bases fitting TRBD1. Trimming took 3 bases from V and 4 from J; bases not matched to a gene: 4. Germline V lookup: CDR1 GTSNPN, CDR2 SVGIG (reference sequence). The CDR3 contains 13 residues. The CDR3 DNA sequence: TGTGCCTGGAGCTACAGGGGGGTCACTGAAGCTTTCTTT. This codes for CAWSYRGVTEAFF. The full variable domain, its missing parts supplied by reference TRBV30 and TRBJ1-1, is SQTIHQWPATLVQPVGSPLSLECTVEGTSNPNLYWYRQAAGRGLQLLFYSVGIGQISSEVPQNLSASRPQDRQFILSSKKLLLSDSGFYLCAWSYRGVTEAFFGQGTRLTVV.

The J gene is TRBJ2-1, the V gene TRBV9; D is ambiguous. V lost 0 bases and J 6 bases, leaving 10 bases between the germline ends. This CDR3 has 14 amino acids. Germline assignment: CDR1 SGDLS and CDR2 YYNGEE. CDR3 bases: TGTGCCAGCAGCGTAGAACCAGGATCCAATGAGCAGTTCTTC. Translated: CASSVEPGSNEQFF.

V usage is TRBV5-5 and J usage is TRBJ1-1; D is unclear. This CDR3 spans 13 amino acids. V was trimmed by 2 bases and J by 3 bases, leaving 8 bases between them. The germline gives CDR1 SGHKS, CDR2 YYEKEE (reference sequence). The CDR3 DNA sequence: TGTGCCAGCAGCTTTTTCGGAGACACTGAAGCTTTCTTT. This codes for CASSFFGDTEAFF.

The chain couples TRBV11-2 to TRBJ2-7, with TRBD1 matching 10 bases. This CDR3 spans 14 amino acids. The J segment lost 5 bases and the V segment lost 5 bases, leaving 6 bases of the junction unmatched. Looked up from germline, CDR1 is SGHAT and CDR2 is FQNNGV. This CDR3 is CASSPGQGFHEQYF. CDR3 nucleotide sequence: TGTGCCAGCAGCCCGGGACAGGGGTTCCACGAGCAGTACTTC.